These 8 T cell receptor beta chains share one sample of origin, sequenced in a study of beta chain features in type 1 diabetes. Expressed TCRB transcripts were sequenced after all isolated RNA was converted to cDNA. Measured with immunoSEQ multiplex PCR; TCRdb has only the in-frame clones, and not every one. This sample has approximately 140,000 clones, with roughly 10% found just once. Source material: central memory CD4+ T cells from blood. The receptors here all came from a woman between 40 and 55 years old in good health.

The J gene is TRBJ2-3, the V gene TRBV11-2, with D unresolved. The CDR3 loop spans 15 amino acids. The germline gives CDR1 SGHAT, CDR2 FQNNGV. V was cut by 1 base and J by 1 base, with 9 bases left in between. The CDR3 reads CASSLAMPGTDTQYF. CDR3 nucleotide sequence: TGTGCCAGCAGCTTAGCCATGCCGGGCACAGATACGCAGTATTTT.

This clone was seen only a few times. V and J are TRBV10-3 and TRBJ1-2; D unclear. There are 14 residues in the CDR3. Germline assignment: CDR1 ENHRY and CDR2 SYGVKD. V was trimmed by 7 bases and J by 5 bases, leaving 17 bases between them. CDR3 nucleotides: TGTGCCATCAAAGCTTCGAGTCAGCGATATGGCTACACCTTC. Translating gives CAIKASSQRYGYTF.

This clone showed up just a few times. J is TRBJ2-3 and V is TRBV25-1; D gene uncertain. Germline values: CDR1 MGHDK, CDR2 SYGVNS. The CDR3 length is 14 residues. V lost 1 base to trimming and J lost 5 bases, with 10 bases between them. CDR3: CASSEFYRGDTQYF. CDR3 in DNA: TGTGCCAGCAGTGAATTTTATAGAGGAGATACGCAGTATTTT.

This clone was detected only a few times. The J gene is TRBJ2-3, the V gene TRBV10-3; the match to TRBD2 covers 9 bases. J gave up 2 bases and V 0 bases, and 3 bases lay outside the gene matches. Looked up from germline, CDR1 is ENHRY and CDR2 is SYGVKD. This CDR3 spans 16 amino acids. CDR3 region: CAISESASGNTDTQYF. The CDR3 nucleotides read TGTGCCATCAGTGAGTCGGCTAGCGGGAACACAGATACGCAGTATTTT.

This clone has a single count. The CDR3 sequence is CATRGVGGGLETQYF. The CDR3 DNA is TGCGCCACACGAGGAGTTGGCGGGGGGTTGGAGACCCAGTACTTC. The rearrangement joins TRBV5-1 to TRBJ2-5; TRBD2 agrees at 8 bases. Germline V gene data show CDR1 as SGHRS and CDR2 as YFSETQ. The trim removed 9 bases at V and 5 bases at J, leaving 15 bases unmatched. This CDR3 contains 15 residues.

V and J are TRBV5-1 and TRBJ2-5; 8 bases agree with TRBD2. With V trimmed by 3 bases and J by 1 base, 11 bases remained unmatched. Germline loops: CDR1 SGHRS, CDR2 YFSETQ. This CDR3 is 17 amino acids long. CDR3 region: CASSWAVSGESQETQYF. Here the CDR3 DNA reads TGCGCCAGCAGCTGGGCCGTTAGCGGGGAGAGCCAAGAGACCCAGTACTTC.

The chain is built from TRBV2 and TRBJ2-2; tentatively, D is TRBD2 (5 bases). This CDR3 has 16 residues. The V end was cut by 4 bases, the J end by 5 bases, with 17 bases between. CDR1 and CDR2 from the germline V gene are SNHLY and FYNNEI. This CDR3 is CASSVAPLAQTGELFF. In nucleotides, the CDR3 is TGTGCCAGCAGTGTCGCTCCGCTAGCCCAGACCGGGGAGCTGTTTTTT.

The chain combines TRBV29-1 with TRBJ1-4; 9 nucleotides line up with TRBD1. Germline CDR1 is SQVTM and CDR2 is ANQGSEA. The V and J ends lost 4 bases and 6 bases, in that order; junction bases with no gene match: 9. CDR3 size: 15 residues. The CDR3 DNA follows: TGCAGCGTTGTTAGTCCGGGACAGGGTTATGAAAAACTGTTTTTT. Encoded protein: CSVVSPGQGYEKLFF.